A single sample is the source of the 30 T cell receptor beta chains below, sequenced in a study of shared clonotypes between healthy human individuals. Profiled with immunoSEQ multiplex PCR; TCRdb holds only in-frame clones, not every one. Found here are roughly 2.1 million clones, 85% to 95% of them singletons; the top ten hold approximately 1.7%. Naive CD8 cells were CD45RO-negative, positively selected for CCR7, excluding terminally differentiated effector memory CD45RA+ cells. The sequencing sample was made of naive CD8+ T cells from PBMCs. All receptors derive from a young man in good health. Some clones in this sample may be carry-over from other donors' samples.

This chain connects TRBV19 to TRBJ1-3; D might be TRBD1 (5 bases). Trimming cost V 10 bases and J 0 bases, with 16 bases left between them. CDR3 size: 15 residues. The V gene's germline CDR1 is LNHDA and CDR2 SQIVND (reference sequence). The CDR3 loop is CATQQQVYSGNTIYF. CDR3 nucleotides: TGTGCCACACAACAACAGGTTTACTCTGGAAACACCATATATTTT.

The rearrangement uses TRBV15 and TRBJ2-5; TRBD1 agrees at 11 bases. Trimming removed 3 bases from V and 5 bases from J; junction bases left unmatched: 11. Germline-derived CDR1 and CDR2 are LNHNV and YYDKDF (reference sequence). The CDR3 has 17 amino acids. The chain's CDR3 is CATSSSRGQGAGETQYF. The CDR3 nucleotides read TGTGCCACCAGCAGTTCCCGAGGACAGGGGGCGGGGGAGACCCAGTACTTC.

The CDR3 nucleotides read TGTGCCAGCAGCGCCGCGGGCGAGGGAGATAGACGCGAGACCCAGTACTTC. Its protein product is CASSAAGEGDRRETQYF. The chain employs TRBV7-9 and TRBJ2-5; possibly TRBD2 for D (5 bases). Per the germline V gene, CDR1 is SEHNR and CDR2 is FQNEAQ (reference sequence). There are 17 residues in the CDR3. V lost 5 bases to trimming and J lost 5 bases, with 24 bases between them. The full variable domain, its missing parts supplied by reference TRBV7-9 and TRBJ2-5, is DTGVSQNPRHKITKRGQNVTFRCDPISEHNRLYWYRQTLGQGPEFLTYFQNEAQLEKSRLLSDRFSAERPKGSFSTLEIQRTEQGDSAMYLCASSAAGEGDRRETQYFGPGTRLLVL.

The CDR3 is CASSHKFPLNTGELFF. Here the CDR3 DNA reads TGTGCCAGCAGCCACAAGTTTCCCCTGAACACCGGGGAGCTGTTTTTT. The genes are TRBV5-8 and TRBJ2-2; no firm D call. V dropped 4 bases and J dropped 1 base, with 14 bases sitting between them. Germline V lookup: CDR1 SGHTS, CDR2 YDEGEE. CDR3 size: 16 residues.

To note about this clone: The same CDR3 can be traced to other DNA sequences in this sample. CDR3 sequence reads: CASSQGSTDTQYF. In DNA form, the CDR3 reads TGCGCCAGCAGCCAGGGAAGCACAGATACGCAGTATTTT. The chain couples TRBV4-3 to TRBJ2-3; no reliable D call. This CDR3 region has 13 residues. Per germline, CDR1 LGHNA and CDR2 YSLEER. The V end lost 3 bases, the J end lost 0 bases, and 4 bases lay between the germline ends.

The chain has TRBV4-1 and TRBJ2-1; TRBD2 is a possible D gene (7 bases). This CDR3 spans 17 amino acids. Trimming cost V 0 bases and J 6 bases, with 18 bases left between them. The germline gives CDR1 MGHRA, CDR2 YSYEKL. CDR3 loop: CASSQDIVRGHRNEQFF. CDR3 bases: TGCGCCAGCAGCCAAGATATCGTGCGGGGGCATCGCAATGAGCAGTTCTTC.

The chain carries TRBV27 and TRBJ2-1; no definite D call. From germline, CDR1 is MNHEY and CDR2 SMNVEV (reference sequence). This CDR3 spans 13 amino acids. The V end was cut by 5 bases, the J end by 5 bases, with 10 bases between. CDR3 sequence (DNA): TGTGCCAGCAGTCAAGACCGGGACAATGAGCAGTTCTTC. Its translation: CASSQDRDNEQFF.

The chain recombines TRBV7-9 with TRBJ2-1; TRBD2 matches at 10 bases. J lost 4 bases, V lost 4 bases, and 7 bases had no gene match. Germline CDR1 reads SEHNR; CDR2 reads FQNEAQ (reference sequence). This CDR3 contains 16 residues. The CDR3 DNA follows: TGTGCCAGCAGCTCCTTAACTAGCGGGACGTACAATGAGCAGTTCTTC. Protein sequence: CASSSLTSGTYNEQFF.

The chain combines TRBV9 with TRBJ2-1; TRBD1 aligns across 7 bases. Germline V lookup: CDR1 SGDLS, CDR2 YYNGEE. The CDR3 runs to 12 residues. V dropped 2 bases and J dropped 12; count of bases not matched to a gene: 5. CDR3 DNA sequence: TGTGCCAGCAGCGTCGAGGGGGCTGGGCAGTTCTTC. Its protein is CASSVEGAGQFF.

V gene TRBV19 combines with J gene TRBJ2-3; TRBD2 matches 9 bases. CDR1 and CDR2 (germline): LNHDA, SQIVND (reference sequence). The CDR3 sequence is 23 residues long. The ends lost 5 bases at V and 11 bases at J; junction bases unmatched: 38. CDR3 residues: CASSFPTGRAGGSGGPHWRGQYF. CDR3 nucleotides: TGTGCCAGTAGTTTCCCGACCGGGAGAGCGGGAGGTTCCGGAGGGCCTCACTGGCGAGGGCAGTATTTT.

This chain links TRBV9 with TRBJ2-5; 8 bases are shared with TRBD2. CDR3 length: 16 amino acids. From germline, CDR1 is SGDLS and CDR2 YYNGEE. Germline trimming cut 4 bases from V and 5 bases from J; bases unmatched to any gene: 13. In nucleotides, the CDR3 is TGTGCCAGCAGCTCTCCTTTCGGGAGGGCCGTCGAGACCCAGTACTTC. As protein: CASSSPFGRAVETQYF. The full variable domain, with the rest looked up from reference TRBV9 and TRBJ2-5, is DSGVTQTPKHLITATGQRVTLRCSPRSGDLSVYWYQQSLDQGLQFLIQYYNGEERAKGNILERFSAQQFPDLHSELNLSSLELGDSALYFCASSSPFGRAVETQYFGPGTRLLVL.

This chain uses TRBV6-5 with TRBJ1-2; weak D call: TRBD1 (6 bases). The CDR3 covers 13 residues. Germline lookup yields CDR1 MNHEY and CDR2 SVGAGI. Between the trimmed V and J ends, which lost 6 bases and 4 bases, there was a span of 12 bases. CDR3 nucleotide sequence: TGTGCCAGCAGCCCACAGGGTCCCTATGGCTACACCTTC. It translates to CASSPQGPYGYTF.

As to this clone: This sequence may be a read error, since a much larger clone differs from it by one base. The rearrangement uses TRBV13 and TRBJ2-1; D ambiguous. Germline V gene lookup returns CDR1 PRHDT and CDR2 FYEKMQ (reference sequence). Trimming left V 3 bases short and J 6 bases short, with 0 bases between. This CDR3 has 10 amino acids. CDR3 sequence reads: CASSFNEQFF. The CDR3, as DNA: TGTGCCAGCAGCTTCAATGAGCAGTTCTTC.

The V and J genes are TRBV28 and TRBJ2-1; D uncertain. V lost 8 bases, J lost 0 bases, and 8 bases lay in between. The CDR3 covers 13 residues. Germline lookup yields CDR1 MDHEN and CDR2 SYDVKM. Written as DNA, the CDR3 is TGTGCCAGCGGGCCGCGCTCCTACAATGAGCAGTTCTTC. This encodes CASGPRSYNEQFF. The full variable domain, its missing parts supplied by reference TRBV28 and TRBJ2-1, is DVKVTQSSRYLVKRTGEKVFLECVQDMDHENMFWYRQDPGLGLRLIYFSYDVKMKEKGDIPEGYSVSREKKERFSLILESASTNQTSMYLCASGPRSYNEQFFGPGTRLTVL.

J is TRBJ2-7 and V is TRBV5-1, with D maybe TRBD1 (5 bases). CDR3 length: 15 residues. The ends were cut back, 1 base at V and 1 base at J, with 12 bases in the middle. CDR1 SGHRS and CDR2 YFSETQ come from the germline V gene. For the CDR3, the DNA is TGCGCCAGCAGCTTGTCCAGGGCCTCTTCCTACGAGCAGTACTTC. This gives the protein CASSLSRASSYEQYF. The full variable domain, in which reference TRBV5-1 and TRBJ2-7 provide the parts outside the CDR3, is KAGVTQTPRYLIKTRGQQVTLSCSPISGHRSVSWYQQTPGQGLQFLFEYFSETQRNKGNFPGRFSGRQFSNSRSEMNVSTLELGDSALYLCASSLSRASSYEQYFGPGTRLTVT.

The chain has TRBV19 and TRBJ2-1, with D possibly TRBD2 on 5 matching bases. V was shortened by 4 bases and J by 6 bases, with 10 bases between the two germline ends. This CDR3 has 13 residues. CDR1 and CDR2 from the germline V gene are LNHDA and SQIVND (reference sequence). The CDR3: CASSSIGGNEQFF. The CDR3 coding sequence is TGTGCCAGTAGTAGTATTGGAGGCAATGAGCAGTTCTTC.

This sequence joins TRBV5-5 and TRBJ2-3; D is perhaps TRBD1 (6 bases). The V and J ends lost 4 bases and 1 base respectively, with 13 bases between them. Per the germline V gene, CDR1 is SGHKS and CDR2 is YYEKEE (reference sequence). This CDR3 has 15 residues. The CDR3: CASSPGQHRTDTQYF. In DNA, the CDR3 is TGTGCCAGCAGCCCTGGACAGCACCGCACAGATACGCAGTATTTT.

This sequence joins TRBV14 and TRBJ1-1; D is undetermined. The germline V gene encodes CDR1 SGHDN and CDR2 FVKESK. V lost 5 bases to trimming and J lost 0 bases, with 10 bases between them. The CDR3 consists of 14 residues. CDR3 DNA: TGTGCCAGCAGCGCTGGCCGGATGAACACTGAAGCTTTCTTT. The encoded protein is CASSAGRMNTEAFF.

The CDR3 sequence is CASSSLAGGSLNEQFF. CDR3 coding DNA: TGTGCCAGCAGTTCCCTAGCGGGAGGGTCTCTCAATGAGCAGTTCTTC. The chain couples TRBV28 to TRBJ2-1, with 12 bases identical to TRBD2. CDR3 length: 16 amino acids. The germline V gene encodes CDR1 MDHEN and CDR2 SYDVKM. The V and J ends lost 4 bases and 6 bases, in that order; junction bases with no gene match: 7.

The rearrangement links TRBV7-8 to TRBJ2-7, with TRBD2 identical over 15 bases. The germline gives CDR1 SGHVS, CDR2 FQNEAQ. Losses at the gene ends were 5 bases for V and 4 bases for J; bases not matched to a gene: 6. The CDR3 has 16 amino acids. The CDR3 coding sequence is TGTGCCAGCAGCCCGGGGACTAGCGGGAGGAGGTACGAGCAGTACTTC. Its translation: CASSPGTSGRRYEQYF.

This chain links TRBV7-6 with TRBJ2-2, with 10 bases aligning to TRBD2. Germline CDR1 reads SGHVS; CDR2 reads FNYEAQ. The CDR3 runs 17 residues. The J segment lost 1 base and the V segment lost 4 bases, leaving 6 bases of the junction unmatched. The CDR3, as DNA: TGTGCCAGCAGCTATCTAGCGGGAGAGTTGAACACCGGGGAGCTGTTTTTT. This codes for CASSYLAGELNTGELFF. The full variable domain, with the rest looked up from reference TRBV7-6 and TRBJ2-2, is GAGVSQSPRYKVTKRGQDVALRCDPISGHVSLYWYRQALGQGPEFLTYFNYEAQQDKSGLPNDRFSAERPEGSISTLTIQRTEQRDSAMYRCASSYLAGELNTGELFFGEGSRLTVL.

As regards this clone: A junction boundary mismatches the germline segment, possibly from a read error. This sequence joins TRBV6-1 and TRBJ2-7; TRBD1 is a possible D gene (5 bases). The length of the CDR3 is 14 residues. Germline values: CDR1 MNHNS, CDR2 SASEGT. CDR3 sequence: CASREDSSFYEQYF. In DNA form, the CDR3 reads TGTGCCAGCAGGGAAGACAGCTCGTTCTACGAGCAGTACTTC.

This clone was recorded a few times. The rearrangement links TRBV29-1 to TRBJ1-2, with 7 positions matching TRBD1. CDR1 is SQVTM and CDR2 is ANQGSEA in the germline V gene. Germline trimming cut 6 bases from V and 3 bases from J; bases unmatched to any gene: 4. CDR3 length: 12 residues. CDR3 in DNA: TGCAGCGTCGATGGGACAGACTATGGCTACACCTTC. It codes for CSVDGTDYGYTF.

This sequence joins TRBV4-2 and TRBJ1-3, with 7 bases lining up with TRBD1. The CDR3 covers 18 residues. The germline CDR1 and CDR2 sequences are LGHNA and YNFKEQ. V was clipped by 2 bases and J by 8 bases; unmatched bases: 18. Here the CDR3 DNA reads TGTGCCAGCAGCCAAACCGCGCACTCGGACAGGATGGTGGACACCATATATTTT. Protein: CASSQTAHSDRMVDTIYF.

This clone was recorded once. At the DNA level, this CDR3 is encoded by other sequences in the same sample as well. The chain links TRBV7-2 to TRBJ2-7; no clear D gene. V lost 4 bases and J 0 bases, leaving 7 bases between the germline ends. The CDR3 loop spans 13 amino acids. The germline V gene encodes CDR1 SGHTA and CDR2 FQGNSA. The CDR3 protein is CASSSPLSYEQYF. The DNA of the CDR3 is TGTGCCAGCAGCTCCCCCCTCTCCTACGAGCAGTACTTC.

The V call is TRBV27, the J call TRBJ2-7; D is undetermined. CDR3 size: 13 residues. Germline V gene data show CDR1 as MNHEY and CDR2 as SMNVEV (reference sequence). Trimming pared 2 bases from V and 5 bases from J, leaving 10 bases between. The CDR3 region is CASSLHPSHEQYF. CDR3 bases: TGTGCCAGCAGTTTACACCCCAGCCACGAGCAGTACTTC.

The chain links TRBV7-9 to TRBJ2-7, with 7 bases identical to TRBD2. The CDR3 is 16 residues long. Trimming removed 2 bases from V and 0 bases from J; junction bases left unmatched: 7. Germline CDR1 and CDR2: SEHNR and FQNEAQ (reference sequence). The CDR3 here is CASSLHPSGISYEQYF. DNA for the CDR3: TGTGCCAGCAGCTTACACCCTAGCGGCATCTCCTACGAGCAGTACTTC.

The chain combines TRBV13 with TRBJ2-7, with a weak D call TRBD1 (6 bases). Germline CDR1 and CDR2: PRHDT and FYEKMQ (reference sequence). Trimming left V 3 bases short and J 3 bases short, with 9 bases between. This CDR3 has 13 amino acids. The CDR3 here is CASSFGQSYEQYF. In DNA form, the CDR3 reads TGTGCCAGCAGCTTCGGACAGAGCTACGAGCAGTACTTC.

This clone was observed a few times. V gene TRBV21-1 combines with J gene TRBJ1-1; the table names TRBD1, a call not compared with the DNA. TRBV21-1 is marked as a pseudogene. This CDR3 comprises 17 residues. The CDR3 bases are TGTGCCAGCAGCAAGGGACAGGGATGTCACATGAACACTGAAGCTTTCTTT. As protein: CASSKGQGCHMNTEAFF.

The gene calls are TRBV27 and TRBJ2-1; D might be TRBD2 (6 bases). With 0 bases removed from V and 1 base from J, the gap between germline ends came to 13 bases. From germline, CDR1 is MNHEY and CDR2 SMNVEV (reference sequence). This CDR3 contains 17 residues. CDR3 loop: CASSLSIPGVSYNEQFF. The CDR3 DNA follows: TGTGCCAGCAGTTTATCGATCCCGGGAGTATCCTACAATGAGCAGTTCTTC.